The clone carrying this T cell receptor beta chain was counted ten times or more. Its antigen remains unidentified. The data belong to a study of glioma-infiltrating T cells. Study-level background: Low-grade gliomas were grade II; glioblastomas were grade IV at initial diagnosis. Findings and limits, study-wide: Tissue-blood divergence was below expectation in non-neoplastic patients, above in gliomas. CDR3 overlap between tissue and blood was very small. Signature shared blood CDR3 motifs were enriched in low-divergence and depleted in high-divergence patients.

The germline gives CDR1 DFQATT, CDR2 SNEGSKA (reference sequence). The ends were cut back, 2 bases at V and 0 bases at J, with 11 bases in the middle. The CDR3 totals 15 residues. TCR alpha and beta CDR3 regions were amplified from RNA using iRepertoire nested multiplex PCR. Each CDR3 protein is one row after TCRdb ran MiXCR on the multiplex PCR reads. The profile shows about 400,000 distinct CDR3 sequences, approximately 42% of them singletons. This chain links TRBV20-1 with TRBJ2-1; D perhaps matches TRBD1 (5 bases). Sequenced: glioma tissue, nonneoplastic brain tissue, or PBMCs (not recorded which). The TCR sequence derives from a human donor with low-grade glioma or glioblastoma, undergoing nonglioma brain surgery, or in good health (not recorded which). The CDR3 nucleotides are TGCAGTGCTAGACCAGGGCCTAGCTCCTACAATGAGCAGTTCTTC. Its translation: CSARPGPSSYNEQFF.